This T cell receptor (beta chain) was observed in a study of tumor-infiltrating lymphocytes in primary liver carcinoma. Starting material of about 450 ng total RNA yielded TCR beta cDNA via a constant-region primer. Libraries of TCR beta came from three nested multiplex PCR rounds with slightly modified ARM-PCR. Investigators reported that the first two PCR rounds, at around 10 cycles each, used TRBV1-TRBV30 forward primers with a C-beta reverse primer. TCRdb recomputed calls from the multiplex PCR reads with MiXCR, one row per CDR3 protein. Of roughly 190,000 distinct CDR3 sequences detected, 70% to 90% appear once; the ten largest clones hold 15% to 20%. To note about this clonotype: One end of the junction is discordant with germline, which a read error may explain.

Looked up from germline, CDR1 is SGHNT and CDR2 is YYREEE (reference sequence). This CDR3 has 16 residues. Total RNA and DNA came together from around 20-30 mg of bulk tissue without cell sorting. This sequence was found in a man aged 35 to 55 with primary liver carcinoma and hepatitis B virus infection. This chain uses TRBV5-4 with TRBJ2-7; a weak D match, TRBD2 (6 bases). Sequencing was performed on tumor tissue from primary liver carcinoma. CDR3 sequence: CTSSKTSGGRGAEQYF. The CDR3 DNA is TGTACCAGCAGCAAGACTAGTGGAGGTCGAGGGGCCGAGCAGTACTTC.